This T cell receptor beta chain was captured in a study of blood T cell repertoires in COVID-19. The CDR3 loop spans 14 amino acids. V was pared by 0 bases and J by 2 bases, with 1 base of the junction left unmatched. Germline assignment: CDR1 SGHVS and CDR2 FQNEAQ. Data came from immunoSEQ multiplex PCR; TCRdb stores just in-frame clones and leaves some out. The sample holds fewer than 110,000 clones; about 89% are singletons and the top ten take roughly 17%. This chain links TRBV7-8 with TRBJ2-7, with 7 bases fitting TRBD2. Sequenced sample: peripheral blood. The TCR originated in a man aged 50 to 59 with acute or convalescent COVID-19. CDR3 DNA sequence: TGTGCCAGCAGCTTAGCGGGGGGGACCTACGAGCAGTACTTC. Its translation is CASSLAGGTYEQYF.